This entry lists 29 T cell receptor beta chains sequenced from one sample in a study of identical twins. A single record per CDR3 protein comes from TCRdb applying MiXCR to the 5' RACE reads. The sample yields around 480,000 distinct CDR3 sequences, 13% to 15% seen once. These data were likewise used in another study, on yellow fever vaccine responses in identical twins.

The sequenced sample was CD4+ T cells sorted from blood. The receptors were sampled from a woman under 30 in good health.

This clonotype was detected ten times or more. V usage is TRBV28 and J usage is TRBJ2-1; D might be TRBD1 (6 bases). Germline lookup yields CDR1 MDHEN and CDR2 SYDVKM. V was clipped by 5 bases and J by 11 bases, with 13 bases between them. This CDR3 region has 12 residues. Here the CDR3 reads CASSLVQGQQFF. The DNA of the CDR3 is TGTGCCAGCAGTCTTGTACAGGGCCAGCAGTTCTTC.

This clonotype was counted ten times or more. The V call is TRBV12-3 or TRBV12-4, the J call TRBJ2-2, with TRBD1 matching over 11 bases. The CDR3 has 17 amino acids. The V segment lost 6 bases and the J segment 0 bases; nucleotides outside the gene matches: 6. CDR3 in amino acids: CASSRPGQGANTGELFF. CDR3 coding DNA: TGTGCCAGCAGCCGACCGGGACAGGGGGCGAACACCGGGGAGCTGTTTTTT.

This clonotype was recorded a few times. This rearrangement joins TRBV7-9 to TRBJ1-5; D ambiguous. The germline gives CDR1 SEHNR, CDR2 FQNEAQ (reference sequence). CDR3 length: 13 residues. V lost 5 bases and J 4 bases, leaving 9 bases between the germline ends. CDR3 bases: TGTGCCAGCAGCCAGGACGGTAATCAGCCCCAGCATTTT. Translation gives CASSQDGNQPQHF.

There are a few counts of this clonotype. The chain employs TRBV7-9 and TRBJ2-3, with D tentatively TRBD1 (5 bases). With 3 bases removed from V and 2 bases from J, the gap between germline ends came to 12 bases. The length of the CDR3 is 15 residues. CDR1 is SEHNR, CDR2 FQNEAQ, per germline (reference sequence). CDR3 nucleotide sequence: TGTGCCAGCAGCTTGGTCAGGGCCCCCACAGATACGCAGTATTTT. It specifies CASSLVRAPTDTQYF.

This chain connects TRBV27 to TRBJ2-7, with 8 bases matching TRBD1. Trimming took 6 bases from V and 6 from J; bases not matched to a gene: 13. The CDR3 loop spans 15 amino acids. Germline CDR1 is MNHEY and CDR2 is SMNVEV (reference sequence). The CDR3 spells CASSPWRTGPPEQYF. DNA of the CDR3: TGTGCCAGCAGCCCATGGAGGACAGGGCCCCCCGAGCAGTACTTC.

This chain connects TRBV30 to TRBJ1-5; no definite D call. The CDR3 runs 12 residues. Looked up from germline, CDR1 is GTSNPN and CDR2 is SVGIG (reference sequence). V lost 5 bases and J 7 bases, leaving 12 bases between the germline ends. CDR3 nucleotide sequence: TGTGCCTGGGCCAGAGGTGGACAGCCCCAGCATTTT. Residues: CAWARGGQPQHF.

This clonotype was counted between two and nine times. The J gene is TRBJ1-4, the V gene TRBV5-1; D not certain. The CDR3 contains 16 residues. The V gene's germline CDR1 is SGHRS and CDR2 YFSETQ. Between the trimmed V and J ends, which lost 1 base and 4 bases, there was a span of 14 bases. CDR3 residues: CASSLSWRQSNEKLFF. CDR3 nucleotide sequence: TGCGCCAGCAGCTTGAGTTGGCGGCAGAGTAATGAAAAACTGTTTTTT.

The V call is TRBV29-1, the J call TRBJ2-1, with a weak D call TRBD1 (6 bases). There are 12 residues in the CDR3. Germline V gene sequence: CDR1 SQVTM, CDR2 ANQGSEA. Trimming left V 6 bases short and J 5 bases short, with 11 bases between. CDR3 in amino acids: CSVENRDNEQFF. CDR3 coding DNA: TGCAGCGTCGAGAACAGGGACAATGAGCAGTTCTTC.

The CDR3 DNA reads as TGTGCCAGTAGGCTTGACAGGACTGGGGCCAACGTCCTGACTTTC. Translating it yields CASRLDRTGANVLTF. V and J are TRBV19 and TRBJ2-6; TRBD1 is a possible D gene (6 bases). Germline V gene sequence: CDR1 LNHDA, CDR2 SQIVND (reference sequence). The V end lost 6 bases, the J end lost 2 bases, and 11 bases lay between the germline ends. This CDR3 comprises 15 residues.

The DNA of the CDR3 is TGTGCCAGCAGCTCACCCGGGGCGAACACCGGGGAGCTGTTTTTT. This sequence encodes CASSSPGANTGELFF. The V call is TRBV7-2, the J call TRBJ2-2; perhaps TRBD2 as D (5 bases). Germline CDR1 reads SGHTA; CDR2 reads FQGNSA. The CDR3 sequence is 15 residues long. The V end lost 4 bases, the J end lost 0 bases, and 9 bases lay between the germline ends. The whole variable domain, filled in from reference TRBV7-2 and TRBJ2-2, reads GAGVSQSPSNKVTEKGKDVELRCDPISGHTALYWYRQSLGQGLEFLIYFQGNSAPDKSGLPSDRFSAERTGGSVSTLTIQRTQQEDSAVYLCASSSPGANTGELFFGEGSRLTVL.

V usage is TRBV15 and J usage is TRBJ2-1; the D gene could be TRBD1 or TRBD2 (5 bases each). Trimming removed 0 bases from V and 10 bases from J, with 13 bases in between. Germline CDR1 reads LNHNV; CDR2 reads YYDKDF (reference sequence). The CDR3 loop spans 14 amino acids. This CDR3 is CATSREVGASEQFF. DNA of the CDR3: TGTGCCACCAGCAGAGAAGTCGGGGCCAGCGAGCAGTTCTTC.

This clonotype was detected ten times or more. The chain recombines TRBV11-2 with TRBJ1-1; TRBD1 agrees at 8 bases. V gave up 5 bases and J gave up 2 bases; unmatched junction bases: 10. Germline V gene data show CDR1 as SGHAT and CDR2 as FQNNGV. The CDR3 sequence is 16 residues long. CDR3 region: CASSTRAQGENTEAFF. In nucleotides, the CDR3 is TGTGCCAGCAGCACTAGAGCACAGGGGGAAAACACTGAAGCTTTCTTT.

This clonotype was seen only a few times. This sequence joins TRBV6-2 or TRBV6-3 and TRBJ2-7; D ambiguous. Germline values: CDR1 MNHEY, CDR2 SVGEGT. The ends were cut back, 4 bases at V and 3 bases at J, with 7 bases in the middle. The CDR3 length is 12 residues. The CDR3 here is CASSSTFYEQYF. In DNA form, the CDR3 reads TGTGCCAGCAGTTCAACCTTCTACGAGCAGTACTTC.

The genes are TRBV7-2 and TRBJ2-7; 9 nucleotides match TRBD2. This CDR3 region has 17 residues. V was pared by 1 base and J by 2 bases, with 9 bases of the junction left unmatched. The germline CDR1 and CDR2 sequences are SGHTA and FQGNSA. This CDR3 is CASSLVWASGKPYEQYF. The CDR3 coding sequence is TGTGCCAGCAGCTTAGTGTGGGCTAGCGGGAAGCCCTACGAGCAGTACTTC.

V is TRBV7-2 and J is TRBJ1-2, with a weak D call TRBD1 (5 bases). CDR1 is SGHTA, CDR2 FQGNSA, per germline. V lost 3 bases, J lost 4 bases, and 12 bases lay in between. The CDR3 is made up of 14 amino acids. Here the CDR3 DNA reads TGTGCCAGCAGCTTGCGCAGGGATACCTATGGCTACACCTTC. This gives the protein CASSLRRDTYGYTF. Combining the CDR3 with reference TRBV7-2 and TRBJ1-2 gives the whole variable domain GAGVSQSPSNKVTEKGKDVELRCDPISGHTALYWYRQSLGQGLEFLIYFQGNSAPDKSGLPSDRFSAERTGGSVSTLTIQRTQQEDSAVYLCASSLRRDTYGYTFGSGTRLTVV.

This sequence joins TRBV9 and TRBJ2-1; 8 bases agree with TRBD2. V lost 0 bases to trimming and J lost 7 bases; unmatched junction nucleotides: 12. CDR3 length: 17 amino acids. The V gene's germline CDR1 is SGDLS and CDR2 YYNGEE. The CDR3 loop is CASSVDPGLVVGNEQFF. The CDR3 nucleotides read TGTGCCAGCAGCGTAGACCCGGGACTAGTGGTTGGTAATGAGCAGTTCTTC.

A few counts support this clonotype. This chain connects TRBV4-3 to TRBJ2-2, with TRBD2 matching over 7 bases. The J segment lost 5 bases and the V segment lost 1 base, leaving 4 bases of the junction unmatched. The CDR3 sequence is 15 residues long. Germline lookup yields CDR1 LGHNA and CDR2 YSLEER. The CDR3 is CASSQAGTITGELFF. The CDR3 bases are TGCGCCAGCAGCCAAGCCGGGACTATAACCGGGGAGCTGTTTTTT.

The CDR3 bases are TGTGCCAGCAGCCAAACAGGGCGACCCTACGAGCAGTACTTC. Translating it yields CASSQTGRPYEQYF. The chain uses TRBV14 and TRBJ2-7; tentative D call: TRBD1 (6 bases). The germline V gene has CDR1 SGHDN and CDR2 FVKESK. The V and J ends lost 2 bases and 2 bases respectively, with 10 bases between them. The CDR3 is 14 amino acids.

This clonotype was counted a few times. V usage is TRBV5-1 and J usage is TRBJ1-1; D call uncertain. This CDR3 region has 16 residues. From germline, CDR1 is SGHRS and CDR2 YFSETQ. V was shortened by 0 bases and J by 4 bases, with 16 bases between the two germline ends. The chain's CDR3 is CASSLVGPQLSTEAFF. As DNA, the CDR3 is TGCGCCAGCAGCTTGGTCGGGCCCCAGCTTAGCACTGAAGCTTTCTTT.

This clonotype was detected only a few times. This chain joins TRBV4-3 and TRBJ2-3; 8 bases line up with TRBD1. Looked up from germline, CDR1 is LGHNA and CDR2 is YSLEER. The CDR3 length is 15 residues. The V segment lost 1 base and the J segment 3 bases; nucleotides outside the gene matches: 3. This chain's CDR3 is CASSQGTGLTDTQYF. The CDR3 region has the DNA TGCGCCAGCAGCCAAGGGACAGGGCTTACAGATACGCAGTATTTT.

The chain couples TRBV28 to TRBJ2-2; 7 bases are shared with TRBD1. Germline CDR1 is MDHEN and CDR2 is SYDVKM. Trimming removed 7 bases from V and 3 bases from J; junction bases left unmatched: 11. The CDR3 contains 16 residues. CDR3 DNA: TGTGCCAGCACCAACTTAATGGACAGGCACACCGGGGAGCTGTTTTTT. Its protein product is CASTNLMDRHTGELFF.

This clonotype was detected only a few times. The chain combines TRBV5-1 with TRBJ2-1, with D possibly TRBD1 on 5 matching bases. CDR1 and CDR2 (germline): SGHRS, YFSETQ. CDR3 length equals 18 residues. Trimming took off 0 bases at V and 4 bases at J, with 20 bases between the two ends. DNA for the CDR3: TGCGCCAGCAGCTTGGCCCTAGGCGTTGGGGCTCCGTACAATGAGCAGTTCTTC. Residues: CASSLALGVGAPYNEQFF.

As DNA, the CDR3 is TGTGCCAGCACCCGAGATGGGAACACTGAAGCTTTCTTT. Its translation: CASTRDGNTEAFF. The chain carries TRBV2 and TRBJ1-1, with unresolved D. Germline V lookup: CDR1 SNHLY, CDR2 FYNNEI. CDR3 length equals 13 residues. Trimming removed 7 bases at V and 1 base at J, with 10 bases between.

The chain couples TRBV11-2 to TRBJ1-4; 7 nucleotides agree with TRBD1. Germline loops: CDR1 SGHAT, CDR2 FQNNGV. CDR3 length: 13 amino acids. The V segment lost 5 bases and the J segment 4 bases; nucleotides outside the gene matches: 1. CDR3 in DNA: TGTGCCAGCAGCCGGGACAGTAATGAAAAACTGTTTTTT. Its translation: CASSRDSNEKLFF.

This chain joins TRBV6-2 or TRBV6-3 and TRBJ2-1, with 7 bases aligning to TRBD2. Germline assignment: CDR1 MNHEY and CDR2 SVGEGT. This CDR3 has 14 residues. The V and J ends lost 4 bases and 6 bases, in that order; junction bases with no gene match: 6. The CDR3 is CASSSTGGVNEQFF. CDR3 DNA sequence: TGTGCCAGCAGTTCCACGGGAGGTGTCAATGAGCAGTTCTTC.

In this sample, this clonotype turned up a few times. V gene TRBV20-1 combines with J gene TRBJ2-7; D unresolved. V lost 3 bases to trimming and J lost 6 bases, with 6 bases between them. Per germline, CDR1 DFQATT and CDR2 SNEGSKA (reference sequence). The CDR3 spans 10 residues. CDR3 coding DNA: TGCAGTGCTAGCGGACCCGAGCAGTACTTC. It codes for CSASGPEQYF.

This rearrangement joins TRBV9 to TRBJ1-2; D is uncertain. V lost 4 bases and J lost 6, with 7 bases in between. This CDR3 comprises 11 residues. Germline V gene sequence: CDR1 SGDLS, CDR2 YYNGEE. Written as DNA, the CDR3 is TGTGCCAGCAGCTCCGATCATGGCTACACCTTC. Amino acid sequence: CASSSDHGYTF.

This clonotype was counted only a few times. The J gene is TRBJ2-7, the V gene TRBV27, with D tentatively TRBD1 (5 bases). CDR3 length: 14 amino acids. CDR1 and CDR2 from the germline V gene are MNHEY and SMNVEV (reference sequence). Between the trimmed V and J ends, which lost 3 bases and 6 bases, there was a span of 15 bases. CDR3 sequence: CASSLVQGFSEQYF. The CDR3 DNA follows: TGTGCCAGCAGTTTGGTTCAGGGATTTTCCGAGCAGTACTTC.

This clonotype was counted at least ten times. This rearrangement joins TRBV3-1 to TRBJ2-3, with a weak D call TRBD1 (5 bases). CDR3 length: 14 amino acids. The germline gives CDR1 LGHDT, CDR2 YNNKEL (reference sequence). Trimming removed 2 bases from V and 2 bases from J, with 8 bases in between. CDR3 protein: CASSQNGATDTQYF. The CDR3 nucleotides are TGTGCCAGCAGCCAAAATGGGGCCACAGATACGCAGTATTTT.